This T cell receptor (beta chain) was observed in a study of blood T cell repertoires in COVID-19. The overall study: Sources were T cells, B-cell-depleted T cells, or PBMCs; the material itself was cDNA or gDNA.

In the original processing: The authors estimated nucleated cell counts from reference gene primer amplification. Produced via immunoSEQ multiplex PCR; TCRdb's table is partial and in-frame only. From that table come the V and J calls and clone size; the DNA was used to work out D and trimming. Of approximately 280,000 clones in the sample, more than 80% were seen once. Patients from Seattle were sampled longitudinally, starting during active infection. The CDR3 extends over 13 amino acids. Germline V gives CDR1 SGDLS, CDR2 YYNGEE. The V and J ends lost 5 bases and 3 bases respectively, with 9 bases between them.

This sequence originates from a woman in her twenties or thirties with COVID-19, enrolled during active disease. The sequenced sample consisted of peripheral blood. The chain recombines TRBV9 with TRBJ1-5; D is possibly TRBD1 (6 bases). CDR3 sequence: CASSSGHNQPQHF. The DNA for the CDR3 is TGTGCCAGCAGTTCGGGACACAATCAGCCCCAGCATTTT.